A single sample is the source of the 10 T cell receptor beta chains below, sequenced in a study of glioma-infiltrating T cells. The iRepertoire nested amplicon-rescue multiplex PCR amplified TCR alpha and beta CDR3s from RNA. TCRdb re-called the multiplex PCR reads through MiXCR, storing one row per CDR3 protein. The sample has about 200,000 distinct CDR3 sequences, over 25% seen once. The specimen sequenced was glioma tissue, nonneoplastic brain tissue, or PBMCs (not recorded which). Receptors were obtained from a human donor with low-grade glioma or glioblastoma, undergoing nonglioma brain surgery, or in good health (not recorded which).

As to this clonotype: This may arise from a read error, as a much more abundant clone is one base away. The CDR3: CASRLGRTSTDTQYF. The CDR3 DNA is TGTGCCAGCAGATTGGGCAGAACTAGCACAGATACGCAGTATTTT. This chain connects TRBV7-9 to TRBJ2-3; D remains unclear. This CDR3 is built from 15 residues. V shed 6 bases and J shed 0 bases, with 13 bases lying between them. Germline assignment: CDR1 SEHNR and CDR2 FQNEAQ (reference sequence).

This chain connects TRBV5-5 to TRBJ2-5; D remains unclear. Germline assignment: CDR1 SGHKS and CDR2 YYEKEE (reference sequence). The V end lost 5 bases, the J end lost 1 base, and 18 bases lay between the germline ends. The CDR3 has 16 amino acids. Written as DNA, the CDR3 is TGTGCCAGCAGTTCGAACCCGGGTGCTTTCCAAGAGACCCAGTACTTC. This translates into CASSSNPGAFQETQYF.

In this sample, this clonotype turned up many times. The V gene is TRBV6-5, the J gene TRBJ2-3, with TRBD2 identical over 7 bases. J was trimmed by 2 bases and V by 0 bases; bases with no gene match: 2. The CDR3 is 15 residues long. Germline V CDR1 and CDR2: MNHEY, SVGAGI. Written as DNA, the CDR3 is TGTGCCAGCAGTTACTCGGGACTACTCACAGATACGCAGTATTTT. Amino acids: CASSYSGLLTDTQYF.

This clonotype appeared many times. The CDR3 DNA is TGTGCCAGCAGTCCCTATGGAGATACGCAGTATTTT. Residues: CASSPYGDTQYF. The chain carries TRBV28 and TRBJ2-3; D remains unclear. Germline-derived CDR1 and CDR2 are MDHEN and SYDVKM. V was trimmed by 5 bases and J by 5 bases, leaving 8 bases between them. This CDR3 is built from 12 residues.

The table lists this clonotype with a few counts. The chain employs TRBV12-3 or TRBV12-4 and TRBJ2-3, with TRBD2 identical over 8 bases. The CDR3 is 14 residues long. After removal of 6 bases from V and 5 bases from J, the junction contained 7 bases not matched to a gene. This CDR3 is CASRGGTRRDTQYF. The CDR3 nucleotides read TGTGCCAGCAGGGGAGGGACTAGGCGAGATACGCAGTATTTT.

Regarding this clonotype: One end of the junction fails to match germline, which may point to a read error. This chain links TRBV20-1 with TRBJ2-6; maybe TRBD1 (5 bases). The germline gives CDR1 DFQATT, CDR2 SNEGSKA (reference sequence). The CDR3 has 17 residues. CDR3 DNA: TGCGGTGCTAGAGATCGGCCGGCGAAATCTGGGGCCAACGTCCTGACCTTC. It specifies CGARDRPAKSGANVLTF.

The chain employs TRBV7-9 and TRBJ2-2; tentatively, D is TRBD1 (5 bases). Germline CDR1 and CDR2: SEHNR and FQNEAQ (reference sequence). Trimming removed 5 bases at V and 13 bases at J, with 14 bases between. The CDR3 sequence is 12 residues long. The CDR3 spells CASSPWGISLFF. CDR3 in DNA: TGTGCCAGCAGCCCATGGGGCATCTCGCTGTTTTTT.

As for this clonotype: Just one base apart from a much larger clone, this may be a read error. The genes are TRBV18 and TRBJ1-3; D is undetermined. There are 14 residues in the CDR3. The germline CDR1 and CDR2 sequences are KGHSH and LQKENI. The CDR3 protein is CASSPTDALNTIFF. CDR3 sequence (DNA): TGTGCCAGCTCACCAACGGATGCCCTAAACACCATATTTTTT.

This clonotype has ten or more counts. This chain uses TRBV4-3 with TRBJ2-7; no definite D call. Looked up from germline, CDR1 is LGHNA and CDR2 is YSLEER. The CDR3 contains 14 residues. The V and J ends lost 1 base and 1 base respectively, with 8 bases between them. The CDR3 region has the DNA TGCGCCAGCAGCCAAGGCCCTGCTTCCTACGAGCAGTACTTC. The encoded protein is CASSQGPASYEQYF.

This clonotype was picked up one time. This may come from a read error, since a much larger clone is one base off. V gene TRBV11-1 combines with J gene TRBJ1-2; tentative D call: TRBD1 (6 bases). This CDR3 region has 14 residues. CDR1 SGHAT and CDR2 FQDESV come from the germline V gene (reference sequence). In nucleotides, the CDR3 is TGTGCCAGCAGCTTAGCGGGGGCGGACTATGGCTACCCCTTC. It specifies CASSLAGADYGYPF.